The rows below give T cell receptor beta chains drawn from one sample of a study of identical twins. MiXCR, run by TCRdb on the 5' RACE reads, gives a single entry per CDR3 protein. The repertoire includes fewer than 500,000 distinct CDR3 sequences, roughly an eighth of them detected once, and approximately 1% sits in the top ten. These data were also filed under a second study, of yellow fever vaccine responses in identical twins.

Material: CD4+ T cells sorted from blood. The source is a woman in her late teens or twenties in good health. Both conserved end residues are part of each CDR3. D genes are given only for firm matches. Only some rows state a clone size, as once, few, many or a class for expanded clones.

D	J	size	V	CDR3	DNA
.	TRBJ2-5	.	TRBV9	CASSVGLGPPETQYF	TGTGCCAGCAGCGTAGGGCTGGGCCCCCCAGAGACCCAGTACTTC
TRBD2	TRBJ2-1	few	TRBV28	CASSPLAGGQFF	TGTGCCAGCAGTCCCCTAGCGGGGGGGCAGTTCTTC
.	TRBJ2-7	.	TRBV5-3	CAMSPGDGYEQYF	TGTGCCATGAGCCCAGGGGACGGCTACGAGCAGTACTTC
TRBD1	TRBJ2-7	.	TRBV20-1	CSARDLRTGDYEQYF	TGCAGTGCTAGAGATCTCAGGACAGGGGACTACGAGCAGTACTTC
TRBD1	TRBJ2-1	many	TRBV12-5	CASGLGDRGNEQFF	TGTGCTAGTGGTTTGGGGGACAGGGGCAATGAGCAGTTCTTC
.	TRBJ2-7	few	TRBV4-2	CASSQDRKGSYEQYF	TGTGCCAGCAGCCAAGATCGGAAGGGATCATACGAGCAGTACTTC
.	TRBJ2-5	few	TRBV7-2	CASSSSGRGETQYF	TGTGCCAGCAGCTCCTCAGGGCGAGGAGAGACCCAGTACTTC
TRBD2	TRBJ2-1	.	TRBV5-1	CASSWSGTSGYNEQFF	TGCGCCAGCAGCTGGTCCGGGACTAGCGGCTACAATGAGCAGTTCTTC
TRBD1	TRBJ2-7	few	TRBV29-1	CSVASADRGTYEQYF	TGCAGCGTTGCATCTGCGGACAGGGGGACCTACGAGCAGTACTTC
.	TRBJ2-1	.	TRBV12-3/TRBV12-4	CASSLGLFSFDEQFF	TGTGCCAGCAGTTTGGGCCTATTTTCCTTCGATGAGCAGTTCTTC
.	TRBJ2-2	.	TRBV20-1	CSASPGHLWTGELFF	TGCAGTGCTAGTCCGGGACACCTCTGGACCGGGGAGCTGTTTTTT
.	TRBJ2-3	many	TRBV5-1	CASSFNVRSTDTQYF	TGCGCCAGCAGCTTTAACGTTCGTAGCACAGATACGCAGTATTTT
.	TRBJ2-5	many	TRBV29-1	CSVDPNGGETQYF	TGCAGCGTGGACCCTAACGGGGGAGAGACCCAGTACTTC
TRBD1	TRBJ2-7	few	TRBV10-3	CAISDRDRGYEQYF	TGTGCCATCAGTGACCGGGACAGGGGCTACGAGCAGTACTTC
.	TRBJ2-5	.	TRBV12-3/TRBV12-4	CASRQDPSGPQYF	TGTGCCAGCAGACAGGACCCGTCGGGGCCCCAGTACTTC
TRBD1	TRBJ1-6	many	TRBV5-1	CASSQTGTERNSPLHF	TGCGCCAGCAGCCAAACCGGGACAGAGAGGAATTCACCCCTCCACTTT
.	TRBJ2-3	.	TRBV5-6	CASSPRTRRNTDTQYF	TGTGCCAGCAGCCCTAGGACTCGAAGGAACACAGATACGCAGTATTTT
TRBD2	TRBJ2-3	.	TRBV20-1	CSASNSREGGSSTDTQYF	TGCAGTGCTAGTAACTCGCGGGAGGGCGGATCCAGCACAGATACGCAGTATTTT
TRBD2	TRBJ2-1	.	TRBV10-3	CAIGGTSGDSYNEQFF	TGTGCCATCGGGGGGACTAGCGGGGACTCCTACAATGAGCAGTTCTTC
TRBD2	TRBJ2-1	many	TRBV29-1	CSVVSSGRVYNEQFF	TGCAGCGTTGTGTCTAGCGGGAGGGTCTACAATGAGCAGTTCTTC
.	TRBJ2-7	.	TRBV2	CASSVQVSYEQYF	TGTGCCAGCAGTGTCCAGGTCTCCTACGAGCAGTACTTC
.	TRBJ2-3	few	TRBV2	CASSEGANTQYF	TGTGCCAGCAGTGAGGGAGCCAATACGCAGTATTTT
.	TRBJ1-6	.	TRBV6-1	CASSGTVGGLSPLHF	TGTGCCAGCAGTGGCACGGTAGGAGGTCTTTCACCCCTCCACTTT
TRBD2	TRBJ2-7	.	TRBV7-2	CASSLAGGEIYEQYF	TGTGCCAGCAGCTTAGCCGGGGGGGAGATCTACGAGCAGTACTTC
.	TRBJ2-7	.	TRBV28	CASKLGALTYEQYF	TGTGCCAGCAAATTAGGGGCGCTTACCTACGAGCAGTACTTC
TRBD1	TRBJ2-7	few	TRBV4-3	CASSQEGQYEQYF	TGCGCCAGCAGCCAAGAGGGACAGTACGAGCAGTACTTC
.	TRBJ1-1	many	TRBV4-2	CASSRGAGTVLGGAFF	TGTGCCAGCAGCCGGGGGGCCGGGACTGTGTTAGGGGGTGCTTTCTTT
TRBD2	TRBJ2-1	few	TRBV6-1	CASSPSGGANNEQFF	TGTGCCAGCAGCCCTAGCGGGGGGGCAAACAATGAGCAGTTCTTC
TRBD1	TRBJ1-2	few	TRBV20-1	CSATTAQGAGYGYTF	TGCAGTGCCACAACCGCTCAGGGGGCAGGCTATGGCTACACCTTC
TRBD2	TRBJ2-5	few	TRBV4-3	CASSQDRLAGRETQYF	TGCGCCAGCAGCCAAGATAGACTAGCGGGTCGCGAGACCCAGTACTTC
.	TRBJ2-2	few	TRBV7-9	CASSRIQGTGELFF	TGTGCCAGCAGCCGAATACAGGGCACCGGGGAGCTGTTTTTT
TRBD1	TRBJ2-7	.	TRBV3-1	CASSPRPGQGGTYEQYF	TGTGCCAGCAGCCCACGCCCTGGACAGGGTGGGACCTACGAGCAGTACTTC
TRBD1	TRBJ1-2	.	TRBV7-2	CASSLAKGAILYGYTF	TGTGCCAGCAGCTTAGCGAAGGGGGCAATTCTCTATGGCTACACCTTC
TRBD2	TRBJ2-1	few	TRBV12-3/TRBV12-4	CASSLRLAGAARSYNEQFF	TGTGCCAGCAGTTTAAGACTAGCGGGAGCGGCACGGTCCTACAATGAGCAGTTCTTC
TRBD1	TRBJ2-1	.	TRBV20-1	CSADLTGRDEQFF	TGCAGTGCTGACCTGACAGGGCGGGATGAGCAGTTCTTC
.	TRBJ2-5	many	TRBV6-6	CASRPDKETQYF	TGTGCCAGCAGACCCGACAAAGAGACCCAGTACTTC
.	TRBJ2-1	.	TRBV28	CASSLWIGVVEQFF	TGTGCCAGCAGTTTATGGATCGGTGTCGTTGAGCAGTTCTTC
TRBD1	TRBJ2-2	.	TRBV20-1	CSAPRTGARHTGELFF	TGCAGTGCTCCGAGGACAGGCGCGAGGCACACCGGGGAGCTGTTTTTT
.	TRBJ1-5	many	TRBV5-1	CASSEDANQPQHF	TGCGCCAGCAGTGAGGATGCCAATCAGCCCCAGCATTTT
.	TRBJ1-1	.	TRBV5-4	CASSSRTYNTEAFF	TGTGCCAGCAGCTCGAGAACCTATAACACTGAAGCTTTCTTT
TRBD1	TRBJ1-5	few	TRBV6-1	CASSPQGHFQPQHF	TGTGCCAGCAGCCCACAGGGGCATTTTCAGCCCCAGCATTTT
TRBD1	TRBJ1-2	.	TRBV6-5	CASSSWTGGFDYGYTF	TGTGCCAGCAGTTCATGGACAGGGGGTTTTGACTATGGCTACACCTTC
TRBD1	TRBJ2-4	.	TRBV4-1	CASSQERIFGQAALAKNIQYF	TGCGCCAGCAGCCAAGAAAGAATTTTTGGACAGGCCGCTCTAGCCAAAAACATTCAGTACTTC
.	TRBJ2-7	few	TRBV20-1	CSARKGADYEQYF	TGCAGTGCTAGAAAAGGGGCGGACTACGAGCAGTACTTC
.	TRBJ1-2	few	TRBV9	CASSVGSRDGDYGYTF	TGTGCCAGCAGCGTAGGAAGTAGAGACGGAGACTATGGCTACACCTTC
.	TRBJ2-1	.	TRBV28	CASSGQLNNEQFF	TGTGCCAGCAGCGGACAGCTAAACAATGAGCAGTTCTTC
.	TRBJ2-5	.	TRBV11-1	CASSYRHPGTGLQETQYF	TGTGCCAGCAGTTACCGACACCCTGGTACGGGCCTACAAGAGACCCAGTACTTC
TRBD1	TRBJ1-2	.	TRBV7-8	CASSLDPGQGAYGYTF	TGTGCCAGCAGCTTGGACCCGGGACAGGGGGCGTATGGCTACACCTTC
.	TRBJ1-1	many	TRBV28	CAIKGYAEAFF	TGTGCCATCAAGGGGTACGCTGAAGCTTTCTTT
TRBD2	TRBJ2-3	many	TRBV11-2	CASSLRVVSGGQDTQYF	TGTGCCAGCAGCTTAAGGGTGGTCAGCGGGGGCCAGGATACGCAGTATTTT
.	TRBJ2-7	few	TRBV4-2	CASSQDRVGEQYF	TGTGCCAGCAGCCAAGACAGGGTTGGCGAGCAGTACTTC
.	TRBJ2-1	.	TRBV2	CASRREAADEQFF	TGTGCCAGCAGAAGGGAGGCGGCCGATGAGCAGTTCTTC
.	TRBJ2-5	few	TRBV3-1	CASSQVAGALTETQYF	TGTGCCAGCAGCCAAGTGGCGGGGGCCCTCACGGAGACCCAGTACTTC